The entry that follows covers one T cell receptor (beta chain) sequence. The specificity of this receptor is unknown. One base away there is no much larger clone; base qualities are not given. To prepare the library, the immunoSEQ multiplex PCR assay was applied. The hsTCRB Kit was used according to the manufacturer's protocol to amplify rearranged TCR beta chain sequences. An Illumina MiSeq was used to sequence the TCRB libraries. Processing in the source paper ran as follows. Demultiplexing, trimming and gene mapping were performed with the kit vendor's proprietary platform. TCRdb holds this immuneACCESS table with in-frame rearrangements only. Some clones are missing; in checked studies, unresolved V genes explain under half, and the rest has no known cause. That table furnishes V, J and clone size, whereas the DNA furnished D and trimming. The sample table shows 70,000 to 90,000 clones, and around nine tenths are seen once. The leading ten clones occupy under 0.7% of the sample.

The sample belongs to a study of a mutant IDH1 vaccine in newly diagnosed glioma (dated by TCRdb to the early 2020s). General notes on the study: Patients were given eight vaccinations, in weeks 1, 3, 5, 7, 11, 15, 19 and 23, which matched visits V03 through V10. In the chemotherapy-containing groups, vaccination started alongside temozolomide cycles, whereas in patients who had radiotherapy alone it started 4-6 weeks after radiotherapy. Of the 25 to 40 patients who were treated, about 60% were male and approximately 38% were female, and the mean age was around 40 years. Before enrollment, patients had received standard therapy of radiotherapy alone, temozolomide alone, or radiochemotherapy with temozolomide; most received the combination. Peripheral blood was collected at six visits: V03 (baseline), V05, V07, V10, V12 and V13. Longitudinal TCRB deep sequencing was performed for about 25 treated patients wherever samples were available for exploratory analyses. Summary of the overall study and its limitations: Pseudoprogression seemed to be unrelated to changes in the top peripheral T cell clonotypes found by TCRB sequencing. According to the authors, sample limitations meant that analyses of patient blood samples could not be reproduced. Selection of PBMC samples for TCRB deep sequencing was based on availability. Across multiple MHC alleles, vaccine-induced immune responses were seen in 90% to 95% of patients.

From its cysteine to its phenylalanine, the CDR3 spans 13 amino acids. This entry keeps only the CDR3 DNA: 39 bases, framed from base 1. The CDR1 and CDR2 encoded by the germline V gene are MDHEN and SYDVKM. V trim: 8 bases; J trim: 8 bases; unmatched bases: 9. According to the study, the label for this sample's time point signals: week 5, during vaccination. A 20-mer mutant IDH1 peptide at 300 micrograms in Montanide made up each vaccine dose, which was injected subcutaneously together with topical imiquimod. The donors had newly diagnosed IDH1-mutant astrocytomas of WHO grade 3 or 4 that showed loss of nuclear ATRX. The samples were drawn from NOA16, a multicentre, single-arm, open-label phase I trial in Germany that tested a mutant IDH1 peptide vaccine in humans for the first time. Genomic DNA for TCRB sequencing was extracted from EDTA blood using the DNeasy Blood and Tissue Kit.

Recombination joined TRBV28 with TRBJ1-2, with 9 bases in between that match TRBD1. The material was PBMCs, obtained from a glioma patient whose treatment included an IDH1 peptide vaccine. The source of this sequence is a woman between 50 and 59 years old with glioma. The nucleotide sequence is given as TGTGCCAGCTCTAAGGACAGGGGAGTGGGCTACACCTTC. It encodes CASSKDRGVGYTF.